Listed here are 3 T cell receptor beta chains from one sample, sequenced in a study of T cells in Graves' hyperthyroidism and ophthalmopathy. The source material, RNA transcripts, was used to amplify TCR beta CDR3 regions. TCR CDR3 regions were first amplified by RT-PCR with HTBI primers. TCRdb re-analysed the multiplex PCR reads in MiXCR, keeping a single row per CDR3 protein. The sample contains hundreds of thousands of distinct CDR3 sequences, approximately 15% of which appear only once. The sequencing input was blood. The receptors come from a woman aged 30 to 39 with Graves' hyperthyroidism that later progressed to Graves' ophthalmopathy.

This chain uses TRBV7-9 with TRBJ2-1, with TRBD2 matching 8 bases. Germline V gives CDR1 SEHNR, CDR2 FQNEAQ (reference sequence). V lost 4 bases and J lost 3; bases outside the gene matches: 8. This CDR3 is 16 amino acids long. The CDR3 DNA reads as TGTGCCAGCAGCTCACGAGCGGGAGCCGACTACAATGAGCAGTTCTTC. It specifies CASSSRAGADYNEQFF. Full variable domain (missing parts from reference TRBV7-9 and TRBJ2-1): DTGVSQNPRHKITKRGQNVTFRCDPISEHNRLYWYRQTLGQGPEFLTYFQNEAQLEKSRLLSDRFSAERPKGSFSTLEIQRTEQGDSAMYLCASSSRAGADYNEQFFGPGTRLTVL.

This clonotype was observed many times. This rearrangement joins TRBV7-2 to TRBJ2-7, with 11 bases identical to TRBD2. Germline values: CDR1 SGHTA, CDR2 FQGNSA. The length of the CDR3 is 15 residues. The trim removed 5 bases at V and 3 bases at J, leaving 6 bases unmatched. The CDR3 DNA is TGTGCCAGCAGCCGCCCGGGACTAGCGGTCTACGAGCAGTACTTC. Amino acids: CASSRPGLAVYEQYF.

The table lists this clonotype with many counts. DNA for the CDR3: TGTGCCAGCAGCTTGGGGGTGGGGGATCGCTCCTACAATGAGCAGTTCTTC. It codes for CASSLGVGDRSYNEQFF. This chain connects TRBV11-2 to TRBJ2-1; D is possibly TRBD1 or TRBD2 (5 bases each). This CDR3 is built from 17 residues. Trimming removed 3 bases from V and 0 bases from J, with 15 bases in between. The V gene's germline CDR1 is SGHAT and CDR2 FQNNGV.